The 30 T cell receptor beta chains presented below share a single source sample, sequenced in a study of T cells in Graves' hyperthyroidism and ophthalmopathy (dated by TCRdb to about 2019). The library came from multiplex PCR. Sequencing was performed on an Illumina HiSeq 2000. The TCR beta CDR3 regions were amplified from RNA transcripts. The TCR CDR3 was subjected to a first round of RT-PCR using the HTBI primer set and the Qiagen OneStep RT-PCR kit. Clones were called with MiXCR by TCRdb after fastp trimmed the public reads at Q25, and only in-frame beta chains were retained. Each CDR3 protein appears once, grouped with its most common genes and DNA. Counted in this sample were hundreds of thousands of distinct CDR3 sequences; approximately 15% of them appeared once. Around 5.4% of the sample goes to the ten largest clones. Sequenced sample: blood. These receptors were taken from a woman in her 30s with Graves' hyperthyroidism that later progressed to Graves' ophthalmopathy.

This clonotype was counted only a few times. This chain's CDR3 is CSARDGTANSPLHF. In DNA, the CDR3 is TGCAGTGCTAGAGATGGGACCGCAAATTCACCCCTCCACTTT. This chain links TRBV20-1 with TRBJ1-6; the D gene is possibly TRBD1 (5 bases). Between the trimmed V and J ends, which lost 0 bases and 7 bases, there was a span of 10 bases. The CDR3 totals 14 residues. CDR1 and CDR2 (germline): DFQATT, SNEGSKA (reference sequence).

As regards this clonotype: With a much larger clone just one base away, this may be a read error. The chain uses TRBV20-1 and TRBJ1-1; D possibly corresponds to TRBD1 (6 bases). The germline V gene has CDR1 DFQATT and CDR2 SNEGSKA (reference sequence). The CDR3 consists of 12 residues. V dropped 7 bases and J dropped 2 bases, with 11 bases sitting between them. The CDR3 DNA follows: TGCAGTGGGGGGGGCAGTAACACTGAAGCTTTCTTT. This translates into CSGGGSNTEAFF.

The chain has TRBV4-1 and TRBJ1-2; TRBD1 aligns across 8 bases. Looked up from germline, CDR1 is MGHRA and CDR2 is YSYEKL. CDR3 size: 15 residues. The junction had 2 bases not matched to a gene; V was cut back by 1 base and J by 1 base. The DNA of the CDR3 is TGCGCCAGCAGCCAAGGACAGGGGTTTAACTATGGCTACACCTTC. It codes for CASSQGQGFNYGYTF.

The V and J genes are TRBV7-8 and TRBJ2-5; tentatively, D is TRBD1 (6 bases). Germline lookup yields CDR1 SGHVS and CDR2 FQNEAQ. V was cut by 6 bases and J by 2 bases, with 13 bases left in between. The CDR3 sequence is 14 residues long. The CDR3: CASRPTTGQETQYF. The CDR3 DNA is TGTGCCAGCAGACCTACGACAGGTCAAGAGACCCAGTACTTC. The variable domain in full, completed from reference TRBV7-8 and TRBJ2-5, reads GAGVSQSPRYKVAKRGQDVALRCDPISGHVSLFWYQQALGQGPEFLTYFQNEAQLDKSGLPSDRFFAERPEGSVSTLKIQRTQQEDSAVYLCASRPTTGQETQYFGPGTRLLVL.

This clonotype was found many times. The V and J genes are TRBV29-1 and TRBJ2-7, with 9 bases that match TRBD1. The V gene end was trimmed by 6 bases and the J gene end by 3 bases; junction bases not matched to a gene: 9. The CDR3 has 14 amino acids. Germline V gene sequence: CDR1 SQVTM, CDR2 ANQGSEA. The CDR3 DNA reads as TGCAGCGTGAAAAAAGGGGGACAGGGCTACGAGCAGTACTTC. Translation gives CSVKKGGQGYEQYF.

The table lists this clonotype with many counts. This chain links TRBV12-3 or TRBV12-4 with TRBJ2-1; 7 bases line up with TRBD1. CDR3 length equals 15 residues. V gave up 1 base and J gave up 7 bases; unmatched junction bases: 7. CDR3 amino acids: CASSLVRGRKNEQFF. CDR3 sequence (DNA): TGTGCCAGCAGTTTAGTTAGGGGGCGCAAGAATGAGCAGTTCTTC.

There are a few counts of this clonotype. The CDR3 region is CASSPEGMETQYF. For the CDR3, the DNA is TGTGCCAGCTCACCGGAGGGGATGGAGACCCAGTACTTC. The chain links TRBV18 to TRBJ2-5, with D perhaps matching TRBD2 (6 bases). CDR1 KGHSH and CDR2 LQKENI come from the germline V gene. V lost 3 bases, J lost 5 bases, and 10 bases lay in between. CDR3 length: 13 residues.

The genes are TRBV3-1 and TRBJ2-5; D may match TRBD1 or TRBD2 (5 bases each). CDR1 LGHDT and CDR2 YNNKEL come from the germline V gene (reference sequence). V was trimmed by 1 base and J by 6 bases, leaving 24 bases between them. This CDR3 region has 18 residues. The CDR3, as DNA: TGTGCCAGCAGCCAAGGATACCCGGGACGTAGGCCTTTAAAGACCCAGTACTTC. Translating gives CASSQGYPGRRPLKTQYF.

This clonotype has just a few counts. CDR3 loop: CASSLTPLGDTQYF. CDR3 DNA: TGTGCCAGCAGCCTAACCCCCCTAGGGGATACGCAGTATTTT. The gene calls are TRBV4-2 and TRBJ2-3; no firm D call. Germline CDR1 reads LGHNA; CDR2 reads YNFKEQ. CDR3 length: 14 residues. V lost 4 bases and J lost 6, with 14 bases in between.

This clonotype was observed at least ten times. The chain employs TRBV19 and TRBJ1-1; unclear D gene. Germline loops: CDR1 LNHDA, CDR2 SQIVND (reference sequence). Trimming removed 6 bases from V and 3 bases from J, with 20 bases in between. The CDR3 has 16 residues. CDR3 sequence: CASSPLGSWEYTEAFF. The DNA of the CDR3 is TGTGCCAGTAGCCCATTGGGTTCCTGGGAGTACACTGAAGCTTTCTTT.

This clonotype has at least ten counts. V is TRBV18 and J is TRBJ1-2; D ambiguous. Trimming stripped 6 bases from V and 7 bases from J, with 18 bases between. Germline V gene lookup returns CDR1 KGHSH and CDR2 LQKENI. This CDR3 contains 14 residues. CDR3 residues: CASSLTFLSGGYTF. In nucleotides, the CDR3 is TGTGCCAGCTCGCTCACCTTCCTCTCCGGTGGCTACACCTTC.

The sample holds many counts of this clonotype. This chain links TRBV27 with TRBJ2-7; D is ambiguous. The CDR3 totals 15 residues. Germline lookup yields CDR1 MNHEY and CDR2 SMNVEV (reference sequence). V was trimmed by 3 bases and J by 1 base, leaving 13 bases between them. The CDR3 reads CASSLERTISYEQYF. Here the CDR3 DNA reads TGTGCCAGCAGTTTGGAACGGACCATTTCCTACGAGCAGTACTTC.

This clonotype has at least ten counts. This chain connects TRBV20-1 to TRBJ2-1, with a weak D call TRBD1 (6 bases). The CDR3 sequence is 14 residues long. Germline assignment: CDR1 DFQATT and CDR2 SNEGSKA (reference sequence). Trimming removed 1 base at V and 5 bases at J, with 12 bases between. The CDR3 region is CSARVWGQDNEQFF. In nucleotides, the CDR3 is TGCAGTGCTAGAGTTTGGGGACAAGACAATGAGCAGTTCTTC.

This clonotype was observed at least ten times. The V call is TRBV12-3 or TRBV12-4, the J call TRBJ2-7; D may be TRBD2 (5 bases). V gave up 0 bases and J gave up 4 bases, with 10 bases separating them. The CDR3 length is 14 residues. The CDR3 spells CASSLAIPGYEQYF. CDR3 nucleotides: TGTGCCAGCAGTTTAGCCATACCGGGGTACGAGCAGTACTTC.

This clonotype has just a few counts. The V and J genes are TRBV4-1 and TRBJ2-5; 9 bases match TRBD2. The junction had 3 bases not matched to a gene; V was cut back by 3 bases and J by 1 base. The CDR3 has 15 residues. Germline loops: CDR1 MGHRA, CDR2 YSYEKL. CDR3 sequence: CASSQGGGVQETQYF. The CDR3 nucleotides are TGCGCCAGCAGCCAGGGCGGGGGGGTCCAAGAGACCCAGTACTTC.

This clonotype was counted many times. The rearrangement links TRBV9 to TRBJ2-2, with D hard to call. Germline V CDR1 and CDR2: SGDLS, YYNGEE. Trimming left V 0 bases short and J 3 bases short, with 9 bases between. The CDR3 sequence is 15 residues long. The CDR3 sequence is CASSVALTDTGELFF. The CDR3 region has the DNA TGTGCCAGCAGCGTAGCGCTAACGGACACCGGGGAGCTGTTTTTT.

The V and J genes are TRBV19 and TRBJ1-3; D is ambiguous. Germline CDR1 reads LNHDA; CDR2 reads SQIVND (reference sequence). V gave up 5 bases and J gave up 0 bases, with 8 bases separating them. This CDR3 region has 14 residues. CDR3 sequence (DNA): TGTGCCAGTAGTCAACAGAACTCTGGAAACACCATATATTTT. Translation: CASSQQNSGNTIYF.

The table lists this clonotype with many counts. The chain has TRBV20-1 and TRBJ2-5, with 9 bases identical to TRBD2. There are 15 residues in the CDR3. Germline V gene sequence: CDR1 DFQATT, CDR2 SNEGSKA (reference sequence). The ends lost 5 bases at V and 1 base at J; junction bases unmatched: 8. DNA for the CDR3: TGCAGTGCTGACGGCGGGCGGGAGGGCCAAGAGACCCAGTACTTC. It encodes CSADGGREGQETQYF.

This clonotype has ten or more counts. The gene calls are TRBV11-2 and TRBJ2-7; no clear D. V was cut by 1 base and J by 3 bases, with 7 bases left in between. The germline CDR1 and CDR2 sequences are SGHAT and FQNNGV. The CDR3 totals 13 residues. The CDR3, as DNA: TGTGCCAGCAGCTTAGTCGGGTTCTACGAGCAGTACTTC. As protein: CASSLVGFYEQYF.

This clonotype was detected many times. This sequence joins TRBV7-8 and TRBJ2-5; D is ambiguous. V lost 5 bases and J 2 bases, leaving 9 bases between the germline ends. Germline V CDR1 and CDR2: SGHVS, FQNEAQ. The CDR3 extends over 13 amino acids. CDR3 DNA sequence: TGTGCCAGCAGCACCCCTTATCAAGAGACCCAGTACTTC. It encodes CASSTPYQETQYF.

This clonotype has ten or more counts. This chain uses TRBV29-1 with TRBJ2-2; TRBD1 matches at 7 bases. CDR3 length: 14 residues. Germline loops: CDR1 SQVTM, CDR2 ANQGSEA. V trimming: 6 bases; J trimming: 0 bases; junction bases outside the gene matches: 4. The CDR3 loop is CSVAGGPNTGELFF. In DNA form, the CDR3 reads TGCAGCGTCGCAGGGGGACCGAACACCGGGGAGCTGTTTTTT.

This clonotype was recorded a few times. The chain couples TRBV27 to TRBJ2-5; 7 positions agree with TRBD2. Unmatched junction bases numbered 3, after V lost 3 bases and J lost 5 bases. The germline V gene has CDR1 MNHEY and CDR2 SMNVEV (reference sequence). The CDR3 sequence is 13 residues long. The CDR3 nucleotides read TGTGCCAGCAGTTTTCGCGGGAGCGAGACCCAGTACTTC. Translated: CASSFRGSETQYF.

This clonotype occurred many times. V gene TRBV9 combines with J gene TRBJ2-4; a possible D gene is TRBD2 (6 bases). V was cut by 0 bases and J by 4 bases, with 11 bases left in between. The CDR3 has 15 residues. Germline CDR1 SGDLS, CDR2 YYNGEE. This chain's CDR3 is CASSVAAGTKNIQYF. CDR3 nucleotide sequence: TGTGCCAGCAGCGTAGCCGCGGGAACAAAAAACATTCAGTACTTC. The whole variable domain, filled in from reference TRBV9 and TRBJ2-4, reads DSGVTQTPKHLITATGQRVTLRCSPRSGDLSVYWYQQSLDQGLQFLIQYYNGEERAKGNILERFSAQQFPDLHSELNLSSLELGDSALYFCASSVAAGTKNIQYFGAGTRLSVL.

There are a few counts of this clonotype. The gene calls are TRBV20-1 and TRBJ1-2; 10 bases are shared with TRBD1. This CDR3 has 12 residues. CDR1 is DFQATT, CDR2 SNEGSKA, per germline (reference sequence). Germline trimming cut 4 bases from V and 7 bases from J; bases unmatched to any gene: 3. CDR3 loop: CSATTGGSGYTF. For the CDR3, the DNA is TGCAGTGCTACGACAGGGGGCAGTGGCTACACCTTC.

Of note for this clonotype: With a much larger clone just one base away, this may be a read error. The V and J genes are TRBV19 and TRBJ1-5; D not resolved. The CDR3 is 14 amino acids. Per germline, CDR1 LNHDA and CDR2 SQIVND (reference sequence). The CDR3 here is CASRLTNSNQSQHF. The CDR3 nucleotides are TGTGCCAGTAGGCTGACAAATAGCAATCAGTCCCAGCATTTT.

The rearrangement joins TRBV4-1 to TRBJ1-4, with 10 nucleotides matching TRBD1. The germline V gene encodes CDR1 MGHRA and CDR2 YSYEKL. This CDR3 region has 16 residues. Trimming took 4 bases from V and 3 from J; bases not matched to a gene: 5. This CDR3 is CASSLQGQGANEKLFF. The CDR3 nucleotides are TGCGCCAGCAGCCTCCAAGGACAGGGGGCTAATGAAAAACTGTTTTTT.

This clonotype occurred many times. V is TRBV20-1 and J is TRBJ1-1; D is ambiguous. CDR1 DFQATT and CDR2 SNEGSKA come from the germline V gene (reference sequence). The ends were cut back, 0 bases at V and 0 bases at J, with 14 bases in the middle. The length of the CDR3 is 16 residues. The CDR3 region has the DNA TGCAGTGCTAGAGATCTCCCCAGGATGGTGAACACTGAAGCTTTCTTT. Its protein product is CSARDLPRMVNTEAFF.

The table lists this clonotype with a few counts. In DNA form, the CDR3 reads TGCAGTGCTGTCAGGACAGGGACGGGAGCCAAAAACATTCAGTACTTC. Protein: CSAVRTGTGAKNIQYF. The chain carries TRBV20-1 and TRBJ2-4; 8 bases match TRBD1. The junction had 9 bases not matched to a gene; V was cut back by 5 bases and J by 0 bases. CDR1 DFQATT and CDR2 SNEGSKA come from the germline V gene (reference sequence). The CDR3 length is 16 residues.

The chain links TRBV20-1 to TRBJ2-2; unclear D gene. The CDR3 length is 12 residues. The germline V gene encodes CDR1 DFQATT and CDR2 SNEGSKA (reference sequence). The CDR3 spells CSAHPNTGELFF. CDR3 in DNA: TGCAGCGCCCACCCGAACACCGGGGAGCTGTTTTTT.

The table lists this clonotype with many counts. V gene TRBV7-2 combines with J gene TRBJ1-1; 12 bases line up with TRBD1. The J segment lost 6 bases and the V segment lost 4 bases, leaving 12 bases of the junction unmatched. The CDR3 spans 17 residues. Germline-derived CDR1 and CDR2 are SGHTA and FQGNSA. The CDR3 bases are TGTGCCAGCAGCTGGTCCGGGACAGGGGGCTCTAAGGCTGAAGCTTTCTTT. Its translation is CASSWSGTGGSKAEAFF.